These 26 T cell receptor beta chains were all obtained from the same sample, sequenced in a study of T cells after yellow fever vaccination. TCRdb analysed the 5' RACE reads with MiXCR anew, one entry per CDR3 protein. The table has around 340,000 distinct CDR3 sequences, 8.7% seen once. The sample in question was PBMCs, obtained on the day of the first yellow fever vaccination. These receptors all stem from a man aged 18-30 years who received the YFV17D yellow fever vaccine.

This rearrangement joins TRBV3-1 to TRBJ1-5; a weak D match, TRBD1 (5 bases). This CDR3 spans 15 amino acids. Trimming removed 1 base from V and 7 bases from J, with 14 bases in between. CDR1 is LGHDT, CDR2 YNNKEL, per germline (reference sequence). The CDR3 coding sequence is TGTGCCAGCAGCCAAGGGGTTATGGGGGGACAGCCCCAGCATTTT. It codes for CASSQGVMGGQPQHF.

V is TRBV7-2 and J is TRBJ1-5, with no clear D. The CDR3 length is 14 residues. Germline V CDR1 and CDR2: SGHTA, FQGNSA. Trimming took 5 bases from V and 5 from J, leaving 13 bases between them. In DNA, the CDR3 is TGTGCCAGCAGCCCGGGAGTCCGTTATCAGCCCCAGCATTTT. Translated, it gives CASSPGVRYQPQHF.

The chain joins TRBV11-2 to TRBJ2-3, with TRBD2 as a possible D gene (5 bases). The CDR3 totals 15 residues. Trimming cost V 2 bases and J 5 bases, with 14 bases left between them. Germline assignment: CDR1 SGHAT and CDR2 FQNNGV. The CDR3 sequence: CASSLSRPAGDTQYF. The CDR3 DNA sequence: TGTGCCAGCAGCTTAAGTCGACCGGCGGGAGATACGCAGTATTTT.

A few counts support this clonotype. V usage is TRBV5-1 and J usage is TRBJ2-5; D is unclear. This CDR3 contains 16 residues. CDR1 and CDR2 from the germline V gene are SGHRS and YFSETQ. Between the trimmed V and J ends, which lost 4 bases and 0 bases, there was a span of 16 bases. The CDR3 DNA follows: TGCGCCAGCAGCCCTGGGGTGGCCACCAACCAAGAGACCCAGTACTTC. Its protein is CASSPGVATNQETQYF.

This clonotype appeared a few times. The genes are TRBV19 and TRBJ1-5, with D perhaps matching TRBD1 (5 bases). CDR1 and CDR2 from the germline V gene are LNHDA and SQIVND (reference sequence). This CDR3 is 14 amino acids long. Deletions cut 10 bases from V and 4 bases from J, with 17 bases between. CDR3 coding DNA: TGTGCCACCCAGCCGGGGACTTTAAATCAGCCCCAGCATTTT. Its protein is CATQPGTLNQPQHF.

The chain carries TRBV12-3 or TRBV12-4 and TRBJ1-5; D is perhaps TRBD1 (5 bases). Trimming took 8 bases from V and 1 from J, leaving 12 bases between them. The CDR3 runs 14 residues. Here the CDR3 reads CASGRAESNQPQHF. CDR3 nucleotide sequence: TGTGCCAGCGGCAGGGCAGAAAGCAATCAGCCCCAGCATTTT.

The gene calls are TRBV30 and TRBJ2-1, with 8 bases lining up with TRBD2. The V segment lost 0 bases and the J segment 8 bases; nucleotides outside the gene matches: 6. CDR3 length equals 14 residues. CDR1 is GTSNPN, CDR2 SVGIG, per germline (reference sequence). CDR3 bases: TGTGCCTGGAGTGTCGGGGGGGCCCTCGATGAGCAGTTCTTC. This sequence encodes CAWSVGGALDEQFF.

This clonotype was seen a few times. CDR3 sequence reads: CASSTGGAGYTF. The CDR3 DNA follows: TGTGCCAGCTCAACCGGGGGGGCTGGCTACACCTTC. The V call is TRBV18, the J call TRBJ1-2; TRBD1 is a possible D gene (6 bases). Trimming took 5 bases from V and 7 from J, leaving 11 bases between them. This CDR3 spans 12 amino acids. Looked up from germline, CDR1 is KGHSH and CDR2 is LQKENI.

This clonotype has only a few counts. V usage is TRBV9 and J usage is TRBJ2-3; 7 bases are shared with TRBD2. CDR1 and CDR2 (germline): SGDLS, YYNGEE. The ends lost 2 bases at V and 7 bases at J; junction bases unmatched: 10. CDR3 length equals 15 residues. Written as DNA, the CDR3 is TGTGCCAGCAGCGTGACAGATGGGGGGGGAAATACGCAGTATTTT. As protein: CASSVTDGGGNTQYF.

Ten or more counts support this clonotype. A much larger clone lies one base from this, so it may be a read error. This CDR3 reads CASSLDGTDTQYF. DNA for the CDR3: TGCGCCAGCAGCTTGGACGGCACAGATACGCAGTATTTT. The chain employs TRBV5-1 and TRBJ2-3; the D is unclear. Germline CDR1 and CDR2: SGHRS and YFSETQ. Trimming pared 0 bases from V and 1 base from J, leaving 3 bases between. The CDR3 is 13 amino acids.

Only a few counts were recorded for this clonotype. Here the CDR3 DNA reads TGCGCCAGCAGCCAAGGGCCGACAGGGGGCTCTGAAGCTTTCTTT. Its translation: CASSQGPTGGSEAFF. The chain uses TRBV4-1 and TRBJ1-1; 10 bases align to TRBD1. V lost 1 base to trimming and J lost 6 bases; unmatched junction nucleotides: 5. The CDR3 sequence is 15 residues long. Germline CDR1 MGHRA, CDR2 YSYEKL.

The chain recombines TRBV6-5 with TRBJ1-4; D is perhaps TRBD1 (5 bases). This CDR3 is built from 14 residues. Trimming removed 2 bases from V and 8 bases from J, with 12 bases in between. The V gene's germline CDR1 is MNHEY and CDR2 SVGAGI. The CDR3 bases are TGTGCCAGCAGTTACGGGGGAGAGGGAGAAAAACTGTTTTTT. Amino acid sequence: CASSYGGEGEKLFF.

This clonotype was seen ten or more times. The chain combines TRBV12-3 or TRBV12-4 with TRBJ2-7; TRBD2 matches 7 bases. The ends lost 0 bases at V and 7 bases at J; junction bases unmatched: 3. CDR3 length equals 13 residues. In nucleotides, the CDR3 is TGTGCCAGCAGTTTAGCTGGGGGGGGGGAGCAGTACGTC. Protein: CASSLAGGGEQYV.

J is TRBJ2-7 and V is TRBV4-3; 7 positions agree with TRBD2. CDR3 length: 17 residues. V lost 0 bases to trimming and J lost 0 bases; unmatched junction nucleotides: 8. Germline values: CDR1 LGHNA, CDR2 YSLEER. As DNA, the CDR3 is TGCGCCAGCAGCCAAGATAGAGCGGGGCGAAGCTCCTACGAGCAGTACTTC. It codes for CASSQDRAGRSSYEQYF.

This clonotype has a handful of counts. The gene calls are TRBV7-9 and TRBJ2-7; D is unclear. V gave up 8 bases and J gave up 6 bases, with 14 bases separating them. The germline V gene has CDR1 SEHNR and CDR2 FQNEAQ (reference sequence). The CDR3 runs to 12 residues. The CDR3 DNA reads TGTGCCAGCGGTCGTGAGGTCGCCGAGCAGTACGTC. Amino acids: CASGREVAEQYV.

There are a few counts of this clonotype. The V call is TRBV7-9, the J call TRBJ1-2, with 9 nucleotides matching TRBD1. CDR3 size: 15 residues. Germline V gene lookup returns CDR1 SEHNR and CDR2 FQNEAQ (reference sequence). J gave up 4 bases and V 5 bases, and 8 bases lay outside the gene matches. This CDR3 reads CASSPRTGVGYGYTF. CDR3 in DNA: TGTGCCAGCAGCCCGCGGACAGGGGTCGGCTATGGCTACACCTTC.

The V and J genes are TRBV4-1 and TRBJ1-5, with D uncertain. Trimming pared 0 bases from V and 5 bases from J, leaving 11 bases between. CDR1 and CDR2 from the germline V gene are MGHRA and YSYEKL. The CDR3 totals 15 residues. The CDR3 sequence: CASSQEAQTHQPQHF. The CDR3 bases are TGCGCCAGCAGCCAAGAGGCGCAGACGCATCAGCCCCAGCATTTT.

This clonotype came up a few times. This chain uses TRBV30 with TRBJ2-1, with D maybe TRBD2 (6 bases). Trimming stripped 5 bases from V and 10 bases from J, with 18 bases between. The CDR3 spans 13 residues. In germline, CDR1 is GTSNPN, CDR2 SVGIG (reference sequence). The CDR3 region is CAWVIFGGTEQFF. Written as DNA, the CDR3 is TGTGCCTGGGTAATATTCGGCGGGACGGAGCAGTTCTTC. The complete variable domain, with remaining parts taken from reference TRBV30 and TRBJ2-1, reads SQTIHQWPATLVQPVGSPLSLECTVEGTSNPNLYWYRQAAGRGLQLLFYSVGIGQISSEVPQNLSASRPQDRQFILSSKKLLLSDSGFYLCAWVIFGGTEQFFGPGTRLTVL.

This clonotype was detected a few times. V and J are TRBV7-3 and TRBJ2-5, with TRBD2 identical over 7 bases. Germline V gene lookup returns CDR1 SGHTA and CDR2 FQGTGA. The junction had 6 bases not matched to a gene; V was cut back by 0 bases and J by 5 bases. This CDR3 is built from 15 residues. The DNA of the CDR3 is TGTGCCAGCAGCTTAACGGGGGGGAATTGGGAGACCCAGTACTTC. Its protein product is CASSLTGGNWETQYF.

Many counts were recorded for this clonotype. This sequence joins TRBV25-1 and TRBJ2-1; TRBD2 matches at 10 bases. CDR1 MGHDK and CDR2 SYGVNS come from the germline V gene. The CDR3 totals 15 residues. V lost 3 bases and J lost 10; bases outside the gene matches: 9. CDR3 sequence reads: CASSDQAGGLWEQFF. The CDR3 DNA sequence: TGTGCCAGCAGTGATCAAGCGGGGGGGCTCTGGGAGCAGTTCTTC.

The CDR3 DNA sequence: TGTGCCAGCAGCTTAGAACTAGCGGGGGGGCTCGAGCAGTACTTC. Amino acids: CASSLELAGGLEQYF. The J gene is TRBJ2-7, the V gene TRBV7-2; 13 nucleotides align to TRBD2. With V trimmed by 1 base and J by 6 bases, 3 bases remained unmatched. CDR1 and CDR2 (germline): SGHTA, FQGNSA. The CDR3 spans 15 residues.

This clonotype was counted a few times. The chain joins TRBV18 to TRBJ2-3; D may be TRBD2 (5 bases). In germline, CDR1 is KGHSH, CDR2 LQKENI. Trimming left V 1 base short and J 2 bases short, with 10 bases between. The CDR3 loop spans 15 amino acids. The CDR3 spells CASSPRLANTDTQYF. The CDR3 coding sequence is TGTGCCAGCTCACCACGGCTAGCCAACACAGATACGCAGTATTTT.

J is TRBJ1-1 and V is TRBV4-1; no definite D call. The CDR3 spans 17 residues. Germline V gene lookup returns CDR1 MGHRA and CDR2 YSYEKL. V was shortened by 4 bases and J by 5 bases, with 23 bases between the two germline ends. The CDR3 here is CASSRARPTSLLTEAFF. The CDR3 region has the DNA TGCGCCAGCAGCCGAGCACGGCCTACCAGCTTATTAACTGAAGCTTTCTTT.

This clonotype was observed a handful of times. The genes are TRBV10-3 and TRBJ2-7; 7 nucleotides align to TRBD1. CDR1 and CDR2 from the germline V gene are ENHRY and SYGVKD. Trimming took 6 bases from V and 2 from J; bases not matched to a gene: 4. CDR3 length: 13 residues. The CDR3 region is CAISSGQTYEQYV. The DNA for the CDR3 is TGTGCCATCAGCTCGGGACAGACCTACGAGCAGTACGTC.

J is TRBJ1-2 and V is TRBV18; 7 bases map to TRBD1. This CDR3 is built from 17 residues. V shed 6 bases and J 0 bases; nucleotides not matched to a gene: 13. Looked up from germline, CDR1 is KGHSH and CDR2 is LQKENI. The CDR3 here is CASSRRDSRLANYGYTF. DNA of the CDR3: TGTGCCAGCTCGCGACGGGACAGCCGGTTAGCTAACTATGGCTACACCTTC.

At least ten counts were recorded for this clonotype. This chain joins TRBV7-3 and TRBJ1-1; 7 nucleotides agree with TRBD1. The V and J ends lost 5 bases and 1 base, in that order; junction bases with no gene match: 1. The CDR3 consists of 13 residues. Per the germline V gene, CDR1 is SGHTA and CDR2 is FQGTGA. The CDR3 DNA sequence: TGTGCCAGCAGCGGGGACAGGAACACTGAAGCTTTCTTT. Its translation: CASSGDRNTEAFF.